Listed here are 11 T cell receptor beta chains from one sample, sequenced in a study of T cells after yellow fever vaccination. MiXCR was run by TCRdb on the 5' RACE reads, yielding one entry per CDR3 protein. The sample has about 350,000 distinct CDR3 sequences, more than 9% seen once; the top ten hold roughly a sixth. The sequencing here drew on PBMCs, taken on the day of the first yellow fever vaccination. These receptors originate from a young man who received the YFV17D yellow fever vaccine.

The CDR3 nucleotides read TGCAGTGCTAGAGATCCGGGACTAGCGGGGTACCAAGAGACCCAGTACTTC. The encoded protein is CSARDPGLAGYQETQYF. The V call is TRBV20-1, the J call TRBJ2-5, with 13 bases identical to TRBD2. CDR3 size: 17 residues. CDR1 and CDR2 from the germline V gene are DFQATT and SNEGSKA (reference sequence). The V segment lost 0 bases and the J segment 0 bases; nucleotides outside the gene matches: 4.

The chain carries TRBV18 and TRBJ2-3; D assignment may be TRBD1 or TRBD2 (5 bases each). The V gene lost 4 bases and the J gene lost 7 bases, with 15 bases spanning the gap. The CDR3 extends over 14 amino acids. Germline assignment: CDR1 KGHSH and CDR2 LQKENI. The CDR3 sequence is CASSRQTNENTQYF. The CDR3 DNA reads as TGTGCCAGCTCACGACAGACTAACGAAAATACGCAGTATTTT.

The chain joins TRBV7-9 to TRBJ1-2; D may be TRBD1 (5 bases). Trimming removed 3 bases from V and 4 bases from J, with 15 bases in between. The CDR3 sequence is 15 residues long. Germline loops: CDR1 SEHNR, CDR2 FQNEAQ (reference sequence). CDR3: CASSFSRDGRYGYTF. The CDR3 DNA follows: TGTGCCAGCAGCTTTTCAAGGGACGGTCGCTATGGCTACACCTTC.

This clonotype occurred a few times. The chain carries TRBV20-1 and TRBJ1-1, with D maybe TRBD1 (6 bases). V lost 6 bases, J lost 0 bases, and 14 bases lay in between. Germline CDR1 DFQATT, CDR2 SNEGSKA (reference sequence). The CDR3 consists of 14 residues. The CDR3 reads CSATGFPMNTEAFF. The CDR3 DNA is TGCAGTGCCACAGGGTTCCCCATGAACACTGAAGCTTTCTTT.

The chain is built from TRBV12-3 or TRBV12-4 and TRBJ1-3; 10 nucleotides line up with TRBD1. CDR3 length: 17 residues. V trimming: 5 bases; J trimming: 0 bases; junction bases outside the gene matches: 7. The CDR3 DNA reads TGTGCCAGCAGTCCGCCGACAGGGGGCTACTCTGGAAACACCATATATTTT. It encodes CASSPPTGGYSGNTIYF.

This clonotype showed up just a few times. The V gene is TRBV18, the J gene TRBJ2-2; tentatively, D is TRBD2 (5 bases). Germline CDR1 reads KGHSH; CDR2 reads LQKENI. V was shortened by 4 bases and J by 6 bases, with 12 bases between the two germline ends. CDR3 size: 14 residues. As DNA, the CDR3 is TGTGCCAGCTCACAGATCCCCGGGGCCGGGGAGCTGTTTTTT. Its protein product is CASSQIPGAGELFF. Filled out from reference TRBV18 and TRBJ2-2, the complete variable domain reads NAGVMQNPRHLVRRRGQEARLRCSPMKGHSHVYWYRQLPEEGLKFMVYLQKENIIDESGMPKERFSAEFPKEGPSILRIQQVVRGDSAAYFCASSQIPGAGELFFGEGSRLTVL.

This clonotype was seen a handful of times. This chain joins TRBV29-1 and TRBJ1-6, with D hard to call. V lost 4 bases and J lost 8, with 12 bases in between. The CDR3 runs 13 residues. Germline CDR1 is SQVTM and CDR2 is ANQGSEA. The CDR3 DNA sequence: TGCAGCGTTGGTGCCAGCTCCGATTCACCCCTCCACTTT. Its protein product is CSVGASSDSPLHF.

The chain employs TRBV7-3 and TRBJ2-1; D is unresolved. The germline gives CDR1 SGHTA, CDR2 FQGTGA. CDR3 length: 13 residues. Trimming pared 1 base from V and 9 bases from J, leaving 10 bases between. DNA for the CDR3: TGTGCCAGCAGCTTAAACTTTGTAGGTGAGCAGTTCTTC. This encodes CASSLNFVGEQFF.

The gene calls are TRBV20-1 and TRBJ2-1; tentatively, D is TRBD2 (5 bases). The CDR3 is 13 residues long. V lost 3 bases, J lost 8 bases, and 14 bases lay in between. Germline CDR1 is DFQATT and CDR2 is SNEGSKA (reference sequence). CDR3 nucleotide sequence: TGCAGTGCTAGCTCGTCAGCGGACGATGAGCAGTTCTTC. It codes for CSASSSADDEQFF.

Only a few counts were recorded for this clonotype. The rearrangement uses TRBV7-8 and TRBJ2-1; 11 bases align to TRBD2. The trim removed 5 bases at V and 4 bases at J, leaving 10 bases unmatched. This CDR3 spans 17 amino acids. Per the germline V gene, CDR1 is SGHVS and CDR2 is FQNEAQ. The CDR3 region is CASSIVASGGWYNEQFF. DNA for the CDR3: TGTGCCAGCAGCATAGTAGCTAGCGGGGGGTGGTACAATGAGCAGTTCTTC.

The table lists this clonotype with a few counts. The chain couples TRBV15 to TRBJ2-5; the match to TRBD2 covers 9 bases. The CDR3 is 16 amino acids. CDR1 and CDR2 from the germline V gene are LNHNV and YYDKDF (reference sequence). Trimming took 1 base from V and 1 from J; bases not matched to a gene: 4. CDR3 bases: TGTGCCACCAGCAGAGGAAGCGGGGGGACCCAAGAGACCCAGTACTTC. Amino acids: CATSRGSGGTQETQYF.